The text below deals with one T cell receptor (beta chain). It lacks a known antigen. Within one base of it there is no much larger clone, and no base qualities were kept. The sample originates from a study of shared clonotypes between healthy human individuals (dated by TCRdb to 2018 to 2020). Broadly, across the study: The cohort included three men and two women between 18 and 49 years of age. To estimate repertoire size and how much clonotypes are shared between individuals, the study performed deep sequencing of blood TCR repertoires from a few healthy adults. Each donor's leukapheresis produced roughly between roughly 0.85 and 10 billion PBMCs. Libraries were prepared and TCR repertoires were sequenced by different laboratories using diverse techniques, in order to increase sequencing depth and limit assay-specific biases. For each donor, three plates each were used for CD4 naive and CD4 memory, two plates were used for CD8 naive, and one plate was used for CD8 memory.

Beyond this particular receptor, the publication reports: Based on pairwise subsampling, the degree of clonotype sharing among donors was expected to be affected by sequencing depth. Even with the large sequencing depth, rarefaction of the sorted-subset datasets indicated that sequencing was incomplete. Across four donors, roughly 5.1% of naive CD4, roughly 3.4% of naive CD8, 2% to 2.5% of memory CD4, and 0.3% to 0.45% of memory CD8 clonotypes were shared. Only blood was sampled, and tissue TCR repertoires likely differ from those in blood. The small number of donors limited the genetic and exposure-history diversity represented. Naive subsets generally had larger estimated clonotype richness than memory subsets. Compared with non-shared clonotypes, clonotypes shared by all four sorted-subset donors had higher generation probabilities.

The donors were healthy, HIV-negative adults who had no recently reported acute infections or vaccinations. Only Caucasian adults living in Nashville, Tennessee, USA were represented among the donors. CD4+ T cells were enriched through magnetic negative selection, after which naive cells were positively selected on CD45RA and the remaining negative fraction served as the memory subset. After blood collection by leukapheresis, PBMCs were isolated using Ficoll-Histopaque density gradient centrifugation and then cryopreserved in the vapor phase of liquid nitrogen. Purity and quantity of every magnetically sorted T cell population were checked by analytical flow cytometry. Genomic DNA was isolated from each sorted fraction and quantified by UV absorbance on a Nanodrop 2000c. Using the deep immunoSEQ assay, TCR CDR3 regions were amplified from genomic DNA by multiplex PCR. Extracted genomic DNA from each cell subset was distributed evenly across all wells of several immunoSEQ 96-well plates, and each plate was treated as a replicate. Each replicate PCR for sorted subsets received about 0.2 ug genomic DNA, equal to roughly 30,000 T cell genomes. The purified libraries were quantified using a Qubit 3.0 fluorometer, sized with a Bioanalyzer 2100, and then quantified again using the KAPA Library Quantification kit. Each immunoSEQ 96-well plate was sequenced on its own single-read 150-cycle Illumina NextSeq 550 flow cell. The authors' analysis ran thus. The immunoSEQ output contained only junctional sequences without quality scores, so filtering could not match that applied to full-length reads. To assign V/J genes and CDR3, sequences were annotated using PyIR, a Python wrapper for IgBLAST v1.9, with IMGT germline references. Reads were removed for weak V/J assignments (E-value above 1e-6), missing CDR3, stop codons, out-of-frame junctions, or ambiguous translated residues. V3J clonotypes were defined as sequences sharing the same inferred V gene, J gene, and CDR3 amino acid sequence. Percentage overlap between repertoires was calculated by dividing the number of shared unique clonotypes by the size of the smaller repertoire. RTK rarefaction, the Chao1 estimator, and Recon v2.1 estimates of unobserved clonotypes were used to assess repertoire richness. OLGA was used to compute generation probabilities for all TCRbeta clonotypes that the gDNA method yielded from four donors. TCRdb's version of the immuneACCESS table is confined to in-frame rearrangements and falls short of the full clone set. An unresolved V gene accounts for under half of the shortfall where checked; the remainder is of unknown origin. That table is the source of V, J and clone size, and D and trimming were worked out from the DNA. The sample table records about 1 million clones; around 76% of these occur just once. The ten top clones hold approximately 1.5% of the sample.

V and J are trimmed by 0 bases and 7 bases, and the gene matches miss 15 bases of the junction. Reading from cysteine to phenylalanine, the CDR3 counts 18 amino acids. Of all the DNA, just the CDR3 is kept, 54 bases in frame from base 1. CDR1 and CDR2 are read off the germline V gene as SGDLS and YYNGEE. The sample was memory CD4+ T cells sorted from blood. The intended sense of this specimen's cell subset or site label: CD45RA-negative fraction. This TCR was sampled from a man in his late teens or twenties in good health. The chain couples TRBV9 to TRBJ2-3, with 9 middle bases fitting TRBD2. CDR3 region: CASSVGERGLAGENTQYF. The nucleotide sequence is TGTGCCAGCAGCGTAGGGGAAAGGGGATTAGCGGGAGAGAATACGCAGTATTTT.